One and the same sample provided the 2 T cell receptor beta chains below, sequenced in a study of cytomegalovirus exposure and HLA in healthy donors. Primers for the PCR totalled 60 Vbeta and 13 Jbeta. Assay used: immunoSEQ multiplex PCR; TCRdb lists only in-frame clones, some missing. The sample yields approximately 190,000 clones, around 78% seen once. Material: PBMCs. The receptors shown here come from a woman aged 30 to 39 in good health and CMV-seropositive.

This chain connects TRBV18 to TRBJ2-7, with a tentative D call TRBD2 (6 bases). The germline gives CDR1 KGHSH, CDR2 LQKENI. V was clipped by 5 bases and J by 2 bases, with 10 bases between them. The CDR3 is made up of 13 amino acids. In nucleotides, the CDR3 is TGTGCCAGCTCAAAGACTAGAACCTACGAGCAGTACTTC. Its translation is CASSKTRTYEQYF.

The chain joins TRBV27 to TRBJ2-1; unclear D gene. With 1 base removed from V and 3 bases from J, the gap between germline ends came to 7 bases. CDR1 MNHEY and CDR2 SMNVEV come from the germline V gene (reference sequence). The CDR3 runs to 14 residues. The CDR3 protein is CASSLLGGYNEQFF. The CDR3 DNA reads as TGTGCCAGCAGTTTATTAGGCGGCTACAATGAGCAGTTCTTC.